Shown below are 27 T cell receptor beta chains from a single sample sequenced in a study of long-term antiretroviral therapy in people with HIV (dated by TCRdb to 2021 to 2024). The immunoSEQ hsTCRB v3.0 assay was used at survey level resolution to sequence the TRB variable region. As stored in TCRdb, this immuneACCESS dataset retains in-frame rearrangements with V and J assigned. A fraction of the clones does not appear; measured against another copy, unresolved V genes explain less than half of the discrepancy, and the remainder lacks a known reason. The sample records 25,000 to 35,000 clones, around 96% of which are singletons. Roughly 8% of the sample goes to the ten largest clones. Specimen: unsorted PBMCs, collected about 6.6 years after starting antiretroviral therapy. These receptors were obtained from a man younger than 45 with HIV.

This clone was recorded only once. The V gene is TRBV4-3, the J gene TRBJ1-1; 8 bases line up with TRBD1. The CDR3 length is 13 residues. From germline, CDR1 is LGHNA and CDR2 YSLEER. The J segment lost 9 bases and the V segment lost 1 base, leaving 4 bases of the junction unmatched. CDR3 region: CASSQGTGRKAFF. CDR3 bases: TGCGCCAGCAGCCAAGGGACAGGGCGGAAAGCTTTCTTT.

The chain has TRBV28 and TRBJ2-7, with D unclear. CDR1 and CDR2 from the germline V gene are MDHEN and SYDVKM. The CDR3 totals 13 residues. V shed 3 bases and J shed 2 bases, with 8 bases lying between them. CDR3 sequence (DNA): TGTGCCAGCAGTTTTCAGAATACCTACGAGCAGTACTTC. Protein: CASSFQNTYEQYF.

This CDR3 is CASTRGTGAYEQYF. Written as DNA, the CDR3 is TGTGCCAGCACCCGGGGGACAGGGGCCTACGAGCAGTACTTC. The chain carries TRBV6-6 and TRBJ2-5, with 10 bases that match TRBD1. TRBJ2-7 explains the end of the DNA better; the J call may be wrong. Germline V gene sequence: CDR1 MNHNY, CDR2 SVGAGI (reference sequence). This CDR3 has 14 amino acids.

The chain couples TRBV19 to TRBJ2-7; D gene unclear. Looked up from germline, CDR1 is LNHDA and CDR2 is SQIVND (reference sequence). This CDR3 is 16 amino acids long. V was clipped by 4 bases and J by 5 bases, with 21 bases between them. The CDR3 protein is CASSSWSPTRLHEQYF. DNA of the CDR3: TGTGCCAGTAGTAGCTGGTCTCCTACGAGGCTCCACGAGCAGTACTTC.

J is TRBJ2-1 and V is TRBV6-6; D unclear. Germline V gene lookup returns CDR1 MNHNY and CDR2 SVGAGI (reference sequence). The CDR3 is 11 residues long. Trimming pared 5 bases from V and 6 bases from J, leaving 5 bases between. CDR3 DNA: TGTGCCAGCAGTAACGGCAATGAGCAGTTCTTC. It translates to CASSNGNEQFF.

This clone was counted once. J is TRBJ1-1 and V is TRBV11-2, with 9 bases that match TRBD1. This CDR3 spans 14 amino acids. Trimming removed 5 bases from V and 3 bases from J; junction bases left unmatched: 4. The germline V gene has CDR1 SGHAT and CDR2 FQNNGV. The CDR3 DNA sequence: TGTGCCAGCAGCCGAGACAGGGGGGACACTGAAGCTTTCTTT. This codes for CASSRDRGDTEAFF.

V is TRBV2 and J is TRBJ1-2; 10 bases align to TRBD1. Per the germline V gene, CDR1 is SNHLY and CDR2 is FYNNEI. The CDR3 contains 15 residues. With 6 bases clipped from V and 2 bases from J, the junction kept 6 bases outside the gene matches. CDR3 residues: CASRDWGQGNYGYTF. Written as DNA, the CDR3 is TGTGCCAGCAGAGATTGGGGACAGGGGAACTATGGCTACACCTTC.

The chain joins TRBV10-1 to TRBJ1-2, with D perhaps matching TRBD1 (5 bases). With 8 bases removed from V and 7 bases from J, the gap between germline ends came to 17 bases. Germline-derived CDR1 and CDR2 are WNHNN and SYGVQD (reference sequence). The CDR3 covers 13 residues. The CDR3 sequence: CASSPGRSSGYTF. The CDR3 DNA reads as TGCGCCAGCTCACCGGGACGAAGCTCTGGCTACACCTTC.

This chain uses TRBV10-3 with TRBJ2-3; D is uncertain. Deletions cut 10 bases from V and 1 base from J, with 15 bases between. The CDR3 totals 14 residues. From germline, CDR1 is ENHRY and CDR2 SYGVKD. The CDR3 nucleotides read TGTGCCACCCAGGTAGGTGGGGGCACAGATACGCAGTATTTT. Translating gives CATQVGGGTDTQYF.

In its sample, this clone was seen once. CDR3 nucleotides: TGTGCCAGCAGCTTGGGGCTGGGGAACACTGAAGCTTTCTTT. It codes for CASSLGLGNTEAFF. This chain links TRBV5-8 with TRBJ1-1; D is unclear. Germline lookup yields CDR1 SGHTS and CDR2 YDEGEE. V lost 0 bases and J 1 base, leaving 7 bases between the germline ends. CDR3 size: 14 residues.

The genes are TRBV7-2 and TRBJ2-2; 7 bases line up with TRBD2. Germline V gene sequence: CDR1 SGHTA, CDR2 FQGNSA. V shed 1 base and J 2 bases; nucleotides not matched to a gene: 10. The CDR3 covers 18 residues. This CDR3 reads CASSLVGWGGGNTGELFF. In DNA, the CDR3 is TGTGCCAGCAGCTTAGTGGGGTGGGGCGGGGGAAACACCGGGGAGCTGTTTTTT.

The rearrangement links TRBV4-1 to TRBJ2-7; no definite D call. Germline V lookup: CDR1 MGHRA, CDR2 YSYEKL. The CDR3 runs to 14 residues. The V end lost 4 bases, the J end lost 2 bases, and 12 bases lay between the germline ends. As DNA, the CDR3 is TGCGCCAGCAGCCCAAACGGGTCCCCCTACGAGCAGTACTTC. It codes for CASSPNGSPYEQYF.

J is TRBJ1-2 and V is TRBV28; tentative D call: TRBD1 (6 bases). Trimming shortened V by 4 bases and J by 2 bases, and 8 bases separated the two germline ends. Germline-derived CDR1 and CDR2 are MDHEN and SYDVKM. This CDR3 is 13 amino acids long. The CDR3 here is CASSWGQNYGYTF. CDR3 in DNA: TGTGCCAGCAGTTGGGGGCAGAACTATGGCTACACCTTC.

The J gene is TRBJ1-6, the V gene TRBV19; 7 positions agree with TRBD1. This CDR3 has 15 amino acids. Germline V lookup: CDR1 LNHDA, CDR2 SQIVND (reference sequence). V trimming: 3 bases; J trimming: 9 bases; junction bases outside the gene matches: 8. The chain's CDR3 is CASSIRSGGSSPLHF. CDR3 DNA: TGTGCCAGTAGTATCCGTTCAGGGGGTTCTTCACCCCTCCACTTT. Full variable domain (rest looked up from reference TRBV19 and TRBJ1-6): DGGITQSPKYLFRKEGQNVTLSCEQNLNHDAMYWYRQDPGQGLRLIYYSQIVNDFQKGDIAEGYSVSREKKESFPLTVTSAQKNPTAFYLCASSIRSGGSSPLHFGNGTRLTVT.

The rearrangement uses TRBV27 and TRBJ2-5; D gene ambiguous. Germline CDR1 MNHEY, CDR2 SMNVEV (reference sequence). There are 14 residues in the CDR3. The ends were cut back, 2 bases at V and 5 bases at J, with 12 bases in the middle. The CDR3 sequence is CASSLTAIRETQYF. DNA of the CDR3: TGTGCCAGCAGTTTAACAGCAATTAGGGAGACCCAGTACTTC.

The rearrangement uses TRBV5-6 and TRBJ2-1; no firm D call. The ends were cut back, 4 bases at V and 7 bases at J, with 12 bases in the middle. In germline, CDR1 is SGHDT, CDR2 YYEEEE. The CDR3 runs to 13 residues. The CDR3, as DNA: TGTGCCAGCAGCAGTATCGACGGAAATGAGCAGTTCTTC. Translated, it gives CASSSIDGNEQFF.

A few counts support this clone. For the CDR3, the DNA is TGTGCCAGCAGAGAGACAGGCCCCGAGCAGTACTTC. It translates to CASRETGPEQYF. The gene calls are TRBV2 and TRBJ2-7; tentatively, D is TRBD1 (6 bases). This CDR3 comprises 12 residues. Germline lookup yields CDR1 SNHLY and CDR2 FYNNEI. V was trimmed by 6 bases and J by 6 bases, leaving 12 bases between them.

This sequence joins TRBV29-1 and TRBJ2-4, with 8 bases identical to TRBD1. CDR1 SQVTM and CDR2 ANQGSEA come from the germline V gene. J was trimmed by 9 bases and V by 1 base; bases with no gene match: 5. This CDR3 region has 13 residues. The CDR3 DNA follows: TGCAGCGTTGAAGCCCGGACAGGGCGCATTCAGTACTTC. Its translation: CSVEARTGRIQYF. The full variable domain, in which reference TRBV29-1 and TRBJ2-4 provide the parts outside the CDR3, is SAVISQKPSRDICQRGTSLTIQCQVDSQVTMMFWYRQQPGQSLTLIATANQGSEATYESGFVIDKFPISRPNLTFSTLTVSNMSPEDSSIYLCSVEARTGRIQYFGAGTRLSVL.

V and J are TRBV13 and TRBJ2-5, with D tentatively TRBD2 (5 bases). Trimming stripped 5 bases from V and 7 bases from J, with 17 bases between. The germline gives CDR1 PRHDT, CDR2 FYEKMQ (reference sequence). This CDR3 has 14 amino acids. The CDR3 region is CASSHGRGLRTQYF. For the CDR3, the DNA is TGTGCCAGCAGCCACGGACGGGGTTTGCGGACCCAGTACTTC.

The J gene is TRBJ2-7, the V gene TRBV6-5; unclear D gene. V was cut by 2 bases and J by 3 bases, with 8 bases left in between. Per the germline V gene, CDR1 is MNHEY and CDR2 is SVGAGI. This CDR3 contains 13 residues. CDR3 residues: CASSYAHHYEQYF. DNA of the CDR3: TGTGCCAGCAGTTACGCCCACCACTACGAGCAGTACTTC.

The chain recombines TRBV19 with TRBJ2-5; a possible D gene is TRBD2 (6 bases). This CDR3 has 15 residues. The V end was cut by 1 base, the J end by 5 bases, with 14 bases between. Germline V gene data show CDR1 as LNHDA and CDR2 as SQIVND (reference sequence). CDR3 sequence reads: CASSIGVGRGETQYF. CDR3 DNA: TGTGCCAGTAGTATAGGGGTCGGGAGAGGGGAGACCCAGTACTTC.

This chain uses TRBV25-1 with TRBJ2-5; TRBD2 matches at 11 bases. V lost 6 bases and J lost 11; bases outside the gene matches: 11. This CDR3 contains 14 residues. The germline gives CDR1 MGHDK, CDR2 SYGVNS. The CDR3 is CASSLAGGPGEQYF. The DNA of the CDR3 is TGTGCCAGCAGCTTAGCGGGAGGGCCCGGGGAGCAGTACTTC.

This chain connects TRBV6-1 to TRBJ2-5; TRBD1 aligns across 9 bases. Trimming took 3 bases from V and 3 from J; bases not matched to a gene: 5. Germline CDR1 reads MNHNS; CDR2 reads SASEGT. The CDR3 contains 15 residues. CDR3 protein: CASSDPGQGKETQYF. CDR3 DNA sequence: TGTGCCAGCAGTGATCCGGGACAGGGTAAAGAGACCCAGTACTTC.

This sequence joins TRBV9 and TRBJ2-3; 9 nucleotides line up with TRBD2. This CDR3 has 15 residues. Germline-derived CDR1 and CDR2 are SGDLS and YYNGEE. Trimming at V came to 0 bases and at J to 3 bases, leaving 2 bases not matched to a gene. The CDR3 sequence is CASSVESGRTDTQYF. Here the CDR3 DNA reads TGTGCCAGCAGCGTAGAAAGCGGGAGGACAGATACGCAGTATTTT.

The genes are TRBV6-5 and TRBJ1-1; D is unclear. The germline V gene has CDR1 MNHEY and CDR2 SVGAGI. The CDR3 covers 14 residues. Trimming stripped 0 bases from V and 4 bases from J, with 9 bases between. Written as DNA, the CDR3 is TGTGCCAGCAGTTACTCCTCAAAAGGCACTGAAGCTTTCTTT. This encodes CASSYSSKGTEAFF.

The CDR3 region is CASSLSGAGGAGTEAFF. CDR3 nucleotides: TGCGCCAGCAGCTTGAGTGGGGCAGGGGGCGCGGGAACTGAAGCTTTCTTT. The chain employs TRBV5-1 and TRBJ1-1; 8 bases fit TRBD1. This CDR3 is 17 amino acids long. V was clipped by 1 base and J by 5 bases; unmatched bases: 13. Germline V gene sequence: CDR1 SGHRS, CDR2 YFSETQ.

The rearrangement joins TRBV5-8 to TRBJ2-3; 9 bases match TRBD2. V lost 4 bases, J lost 3 bases, and 9 bases stayed unmatched. Germline CDR1 reads SGHTS; CDR2 reads YDEGEE. The CDR3 contains 16 residues. The CDR3 bases are TGTGCCAGCAGCCCGGGGGCTAGCGGGGAAACAGATACGCAGTATTTT. It specifies CASSPGASGETDTQYF.